This T cell receptor (beta chain) was sequenced in a study of shared clonotypes between healthy human individuals. It was at deep level that the assay was run. Generated by immunoSEQ multiplex PCR, the TCRdb table keeps only in-frame clones and is missing some. In the table there are about 1 million clones, around 74% of which are singletons. Study-level findings and limits: The donor pool, a small one, limited the genetic and exposure-history diversity represented.

About this clone itself: What it binds is not known. This sample includes further DNA sequences coding for the same CDR3.

Germline CDR1 SGHAT, CDR2 FQNNGV. The CDR3 contains 14 residues. V was pared by 1 base and J by 2 bases, with 8 bases between. Sequencing input: memory CD4+ T cells sorted from blood. Sample subset: CD45RA-negative fraction. This rearrangement joins TRBV11-2 to TRBJ2-5; tentative D call: TRBD2 (6 bases). The TCR comes from a man aged 18-30 years in good health. DNA of the CDR3: TGTGCCAGCAGCTTAGGTCGGGAGCAAGAGACCCAGTACTTC. It translates to CASSLGREQETQYF.